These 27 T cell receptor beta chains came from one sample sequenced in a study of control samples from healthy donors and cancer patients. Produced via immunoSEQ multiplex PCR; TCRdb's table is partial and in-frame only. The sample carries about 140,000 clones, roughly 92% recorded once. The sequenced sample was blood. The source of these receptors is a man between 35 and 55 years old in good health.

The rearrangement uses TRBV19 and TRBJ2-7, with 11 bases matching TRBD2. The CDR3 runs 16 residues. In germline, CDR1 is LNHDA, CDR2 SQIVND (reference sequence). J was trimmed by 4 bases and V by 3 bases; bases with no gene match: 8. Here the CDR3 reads CASSIPSSGGKYEQYF. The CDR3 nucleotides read TGTGCCAGTAGTATTCCCTCTAGCGGGGGGAAGTACGAGCAGTACTTC.

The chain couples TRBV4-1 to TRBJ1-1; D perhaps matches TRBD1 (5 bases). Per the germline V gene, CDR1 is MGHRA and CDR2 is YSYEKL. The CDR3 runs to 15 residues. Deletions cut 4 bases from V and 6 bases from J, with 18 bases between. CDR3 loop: CASSRDRLGRAEAFF. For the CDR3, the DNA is TGCGCCAGCAGCCGGGATAGACTGGGGCGGGCTGAAGCTTTCTTT.

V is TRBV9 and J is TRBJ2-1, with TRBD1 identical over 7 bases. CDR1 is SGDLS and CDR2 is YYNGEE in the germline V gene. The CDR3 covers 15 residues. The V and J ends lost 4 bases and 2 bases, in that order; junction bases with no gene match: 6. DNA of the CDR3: TGTGCCAGCAGCCCCAGACAGGGCACCTACAATGAGCAGTTCTTC. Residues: CASSPRQGTYNEQFF.

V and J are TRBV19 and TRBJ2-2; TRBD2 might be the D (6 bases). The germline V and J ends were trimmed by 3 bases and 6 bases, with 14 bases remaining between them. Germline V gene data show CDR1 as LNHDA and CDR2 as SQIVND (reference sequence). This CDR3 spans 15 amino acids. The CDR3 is CASSIFGRGAGELFF. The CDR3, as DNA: TGTGCCAGTAGTATTTTCGGGAGAGGGGCCGGGGAGCTGTTTTTT.

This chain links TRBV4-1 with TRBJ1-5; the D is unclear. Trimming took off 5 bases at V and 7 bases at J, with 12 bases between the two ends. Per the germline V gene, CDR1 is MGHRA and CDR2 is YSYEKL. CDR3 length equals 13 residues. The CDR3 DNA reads TGCGCCAGCAGCTGGACGTTAGGGCAGCCCCAGCATTTT. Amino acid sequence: CASSWTLGQPQHF.

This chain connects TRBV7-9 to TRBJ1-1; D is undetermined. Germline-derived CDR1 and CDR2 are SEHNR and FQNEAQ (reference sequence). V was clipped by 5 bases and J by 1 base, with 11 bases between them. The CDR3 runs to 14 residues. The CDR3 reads CASSLFIENTEAFF. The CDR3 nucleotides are TGTGCCAGCAGCCTCTTCATAGAGAACACTGAAGCTTTCTTT.

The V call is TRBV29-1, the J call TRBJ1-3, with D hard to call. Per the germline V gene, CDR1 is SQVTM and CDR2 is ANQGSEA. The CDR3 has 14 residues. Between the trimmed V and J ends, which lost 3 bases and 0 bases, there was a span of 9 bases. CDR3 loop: CSVDLGNSGNTIYF. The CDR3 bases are TGCAGCGTTGACTTGGGGAACTCTGGAAACACCATATATTTT.

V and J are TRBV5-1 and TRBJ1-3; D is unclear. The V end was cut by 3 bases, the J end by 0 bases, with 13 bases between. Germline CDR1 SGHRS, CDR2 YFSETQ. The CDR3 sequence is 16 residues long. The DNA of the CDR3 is TGCGCCAGCAGCTCCTCCGGACGGAGCTCTGGAAACACCATATATTTT. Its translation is CASSSSGRSSGNTIYF.

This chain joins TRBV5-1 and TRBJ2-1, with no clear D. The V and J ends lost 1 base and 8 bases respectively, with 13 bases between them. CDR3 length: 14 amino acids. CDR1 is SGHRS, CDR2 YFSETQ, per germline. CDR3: CASSLRSAGYEQFF. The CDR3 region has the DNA TGCGCCAGCAGCTTGAGGTCGGCAGGCTATGAGCAGTTCTTC.

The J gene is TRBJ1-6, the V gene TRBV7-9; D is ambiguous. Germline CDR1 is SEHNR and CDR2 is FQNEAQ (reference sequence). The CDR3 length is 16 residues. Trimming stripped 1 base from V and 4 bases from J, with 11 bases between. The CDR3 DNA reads TGTGCCAGCAGCTTAGAAGGCCCAGTGTATAATTCACCCCTCCACTTT. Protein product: CASSLEGPVYNSPLHF. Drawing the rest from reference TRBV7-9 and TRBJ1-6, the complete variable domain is DTGVSQNPRHKITKRGQNVTFRCDPISEHNRLYWYRQTLGQGPEFLTYFQNEAQLEKSRLLSDRFSAERPKGSFSTLEIQRTEQGDSAMYLCASSLEGPVYNSPLHFGNGTRLTVT.

The CDR3 region is CASRKYYNEQFF. The CDR3 region has the DNA TGTGCCAGCAGGAAGTACTACAATGAGCAGTTCTTC. J is TRBJ2-1 and V is TRBV12-3 or TRBV12-4; D is undetermined. Trimming took off 6 bases at V and 3 bases at J, with 6 bases between the two ends. This CDR3 contains 12 residues.

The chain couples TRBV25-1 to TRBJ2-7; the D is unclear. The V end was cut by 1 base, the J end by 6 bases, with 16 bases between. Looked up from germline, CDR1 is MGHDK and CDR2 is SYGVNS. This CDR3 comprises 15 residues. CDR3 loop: CASSESSAGWGEQYF. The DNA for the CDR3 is TGTGCCAGCAGTGAATCCTCAGCCGGTTGGGGCGAGCAGTACTTC.

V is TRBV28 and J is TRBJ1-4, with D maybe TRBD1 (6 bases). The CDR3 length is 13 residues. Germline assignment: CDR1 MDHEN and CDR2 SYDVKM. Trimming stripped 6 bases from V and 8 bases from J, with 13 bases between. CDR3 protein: CASSDRLMEKLFF. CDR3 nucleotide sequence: TGTGCCAGCAGCGACAGGTTAATGGAAAAACTGTTTTTT.

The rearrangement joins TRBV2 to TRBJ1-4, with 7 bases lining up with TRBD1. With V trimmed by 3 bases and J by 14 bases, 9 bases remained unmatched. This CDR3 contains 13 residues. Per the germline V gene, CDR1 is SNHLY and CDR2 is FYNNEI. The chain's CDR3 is CASSERQGGRLFF. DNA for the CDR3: TGTGCCAGCAGTGAGCGGCAGGGGGGTCGGCTGTTTTTT. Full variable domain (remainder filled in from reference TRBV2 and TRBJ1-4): EPEVTQTPSHQVTQMGQEVILRCVPISNHLYFYWYRQILGQKVEFLVSFYNNEISEKSEIFDDQFSVERPDGSNFTLKIRSTKLEDSAMYFCASSERQGGRLFFGSGTQLSVL.

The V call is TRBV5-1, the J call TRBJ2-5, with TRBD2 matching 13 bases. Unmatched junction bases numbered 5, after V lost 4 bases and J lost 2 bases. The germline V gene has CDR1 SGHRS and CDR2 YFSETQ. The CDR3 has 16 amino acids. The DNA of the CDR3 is TGCGCCAGCAGCCCAAGACTAGCGGGGGGACAAGAGACCCAGTACTTC. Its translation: CASSPRLAGGQETQYF.

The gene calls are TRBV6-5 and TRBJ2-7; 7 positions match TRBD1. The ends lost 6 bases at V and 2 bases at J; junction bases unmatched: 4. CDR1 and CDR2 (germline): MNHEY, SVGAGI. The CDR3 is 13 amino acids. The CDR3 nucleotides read TGTGCCAGCAGGGACAGGTTGACCTACGAGCAGTACTTC. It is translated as CASRDRLTYEQYF.

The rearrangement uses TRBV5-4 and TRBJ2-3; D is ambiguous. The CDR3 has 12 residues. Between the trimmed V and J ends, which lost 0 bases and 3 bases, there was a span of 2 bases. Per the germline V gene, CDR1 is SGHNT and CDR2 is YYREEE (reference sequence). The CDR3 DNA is TGTGCCAGCAGCTTGGCAACAGATACGCAGTATTTT. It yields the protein CASSLATDTQYF.

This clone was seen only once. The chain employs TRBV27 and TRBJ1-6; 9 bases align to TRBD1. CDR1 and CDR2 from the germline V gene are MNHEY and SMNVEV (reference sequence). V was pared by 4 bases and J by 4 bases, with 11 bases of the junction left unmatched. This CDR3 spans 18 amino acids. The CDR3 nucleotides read TGTGCCAGCAGTTCTAGATCGACCGGGACAGGGTATAATTCACCCCTCCACTTT. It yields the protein CASSSRSTGTGYNSPLHF.

The CDR3 DNA reads as TGTGCCAGCAGTTTAGTAAAATCGGGGGGCTACACCTTC. Encoded protein: CASSLVKSGGYTF. The chain carries TRBV12-3 or TRBV12-4 and TRBJ1-2; D call uncertain. Trimming removed 1 base from V and 8 bases from J, with 11 bases in between. CDR3 length equals 13 residues.

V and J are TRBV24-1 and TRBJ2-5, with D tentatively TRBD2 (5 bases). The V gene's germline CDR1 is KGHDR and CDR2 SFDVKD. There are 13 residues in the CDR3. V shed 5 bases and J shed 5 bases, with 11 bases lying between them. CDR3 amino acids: CATSGLGGETQYF. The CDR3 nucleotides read TGTGCCACCAGTGGCCTTGGAGGTGAGACCCAGTACTTC.

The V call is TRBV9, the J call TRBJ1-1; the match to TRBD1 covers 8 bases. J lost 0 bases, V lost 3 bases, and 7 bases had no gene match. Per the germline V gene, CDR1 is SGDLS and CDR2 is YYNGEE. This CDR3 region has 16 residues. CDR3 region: CASSGDRGLMNTEAFF. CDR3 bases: TGTGCCAGCAGCGGAGACAGGGGCCTTATGAACACTGAAGCTTTCTTT.

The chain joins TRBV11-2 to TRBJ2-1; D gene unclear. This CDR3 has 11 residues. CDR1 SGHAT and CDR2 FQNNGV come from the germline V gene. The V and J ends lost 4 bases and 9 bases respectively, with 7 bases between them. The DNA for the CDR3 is TGTGCCAGCAGCTCCGCCCCTGAGCAGTTCTTC. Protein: CASSSAPEQFF.

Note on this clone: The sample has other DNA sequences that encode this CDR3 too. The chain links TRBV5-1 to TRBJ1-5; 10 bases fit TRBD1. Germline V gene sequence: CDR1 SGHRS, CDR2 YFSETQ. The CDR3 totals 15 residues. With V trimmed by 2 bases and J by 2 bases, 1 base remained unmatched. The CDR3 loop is CASSLGTGGNQPQHF. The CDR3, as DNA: TGCGCCAGCAGCTTAGGGACAGGGGGCAATCAGCCCCAGCATTTT.

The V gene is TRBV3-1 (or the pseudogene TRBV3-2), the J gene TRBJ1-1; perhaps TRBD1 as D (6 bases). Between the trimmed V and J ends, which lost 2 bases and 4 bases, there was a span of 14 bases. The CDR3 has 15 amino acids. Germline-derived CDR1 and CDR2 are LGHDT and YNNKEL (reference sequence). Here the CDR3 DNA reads TGTGCCAGCAGCCAACGCGACAGGTTGGGCACTGAAGCTTTCTTT. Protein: CASSQRDRLGTEAFF.

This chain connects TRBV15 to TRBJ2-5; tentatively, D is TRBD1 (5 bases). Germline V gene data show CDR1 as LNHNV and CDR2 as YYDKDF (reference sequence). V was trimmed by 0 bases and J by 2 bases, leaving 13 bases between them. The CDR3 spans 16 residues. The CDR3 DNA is TGTGCCACCAGCAGAGATCCCTGGACAACACAAGAGACCCAGTACTTC. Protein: CATSRDPWTTQETQYF. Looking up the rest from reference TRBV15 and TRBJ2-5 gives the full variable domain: DAMVIQNPRYQVTQFGKPVTLSCSQTLNHNVMYWYQQKSSQAPKLLFHYYDKDFNNEADTPDNFQSRRPNTSFCFLDIRSPGLGDTAMYLCATSRDPWTTQETQYFGPGTRLLVL.

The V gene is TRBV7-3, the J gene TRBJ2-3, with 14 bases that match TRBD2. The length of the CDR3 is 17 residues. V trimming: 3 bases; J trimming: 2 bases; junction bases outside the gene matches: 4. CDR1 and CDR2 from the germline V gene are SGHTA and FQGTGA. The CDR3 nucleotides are TGTGCCAGCAGCTTTCCGGGACTAGCGGGAGCCACAGATACGCAGTATTTT. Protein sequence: CASSFPGLAGATDTQYF.

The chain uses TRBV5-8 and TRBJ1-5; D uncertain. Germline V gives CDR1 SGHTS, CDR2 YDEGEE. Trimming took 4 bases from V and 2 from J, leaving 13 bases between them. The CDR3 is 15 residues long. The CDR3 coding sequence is TGTGCCAGCAGCCCAAATCGGGGAGGCAATCAGCCCCAGCATTTT. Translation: CASSPNRGGNQPQHF.